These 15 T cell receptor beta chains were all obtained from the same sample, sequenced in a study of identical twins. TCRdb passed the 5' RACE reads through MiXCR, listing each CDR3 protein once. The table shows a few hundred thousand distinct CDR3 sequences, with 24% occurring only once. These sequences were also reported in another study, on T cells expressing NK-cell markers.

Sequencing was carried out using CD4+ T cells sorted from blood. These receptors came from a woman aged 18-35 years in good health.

CDR3: CSATRLAGDHEQYF. In DNA form, the CDR3 reads TGCAGTGCTACCAGGCTAGCGGGAGACCACGAGCAGTACTTC. The chain joins TRBV20-1 to TRBJ2-7; 10 positions agree with TRBD2. Trimming took 4 bases from V and 5 from J; bases not matched to a gene: 8. CDR1 and CDR2 (germline): DFQATT, SNEGSKA (reference sequence). This CDR3 has 14 residues.

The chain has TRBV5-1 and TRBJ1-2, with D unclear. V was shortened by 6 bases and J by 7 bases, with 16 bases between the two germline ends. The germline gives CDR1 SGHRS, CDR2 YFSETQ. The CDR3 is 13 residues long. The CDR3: CASTMEGYSGYTF. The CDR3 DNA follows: TGCGCCAGCACTATGGAGGGCTACTCTGGCTACACCTTC.

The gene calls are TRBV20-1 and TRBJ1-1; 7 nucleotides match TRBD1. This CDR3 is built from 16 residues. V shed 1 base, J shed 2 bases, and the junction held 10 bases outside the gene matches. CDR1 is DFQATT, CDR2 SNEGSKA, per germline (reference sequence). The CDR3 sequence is CSARGPQGRGNTEAFF. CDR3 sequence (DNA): TGCAGTGCTAGAGGCCCACAGGGGAGGGGAAACACTGAAGCTTTCTTT.

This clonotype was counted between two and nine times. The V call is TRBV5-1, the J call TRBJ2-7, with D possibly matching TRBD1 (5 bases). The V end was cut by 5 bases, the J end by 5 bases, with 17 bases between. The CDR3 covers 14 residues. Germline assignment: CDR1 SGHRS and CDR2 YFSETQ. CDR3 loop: CASSDSYPGDEQYF. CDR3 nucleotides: TGCGCCAGCAGTGACAGCTATCCTGGGGACGAGCAGTACTTC.

The CDR3 DNA reads as TGCAGTGCTAGAGTCCGATTACAGGGGGCCTCCTACAATGAGCAGTTCTTC. This codes for CSARVRLQGASYNEQFF. The chain couples TRBV20-1 to TRBJ2-1; 9 bases are shared with TRBD1. The CDR3 runs to 17 residues. The V and J ends lost 1 base and 0 bases, in that order; junction bases with no gene match: 7. Germline-derived CDR1 and CDR2 are DFQATT and SNEGSKA (reference sequence).

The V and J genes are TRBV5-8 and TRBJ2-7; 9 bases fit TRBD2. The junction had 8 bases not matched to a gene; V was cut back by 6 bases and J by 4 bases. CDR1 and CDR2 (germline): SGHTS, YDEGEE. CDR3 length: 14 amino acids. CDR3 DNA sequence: TGTGCCAGCACCATCGGACTAGCGAGGTACGAGCAGTACTTC. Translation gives CASTIGLARYEQYF.

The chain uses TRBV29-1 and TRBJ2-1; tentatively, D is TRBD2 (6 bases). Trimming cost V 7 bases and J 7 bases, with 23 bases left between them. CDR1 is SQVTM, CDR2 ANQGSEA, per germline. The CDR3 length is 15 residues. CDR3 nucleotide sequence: TGCAGCGCGGACCCATTAGCGGTCCCTCCTAATGAGCAGTTCTTC. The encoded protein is CSADPLAVPPNEQFF.

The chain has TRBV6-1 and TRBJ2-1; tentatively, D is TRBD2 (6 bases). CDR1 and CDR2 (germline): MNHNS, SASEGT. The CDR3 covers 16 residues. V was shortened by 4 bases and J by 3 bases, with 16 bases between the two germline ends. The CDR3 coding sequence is TGTGCCAGCAGTGGGGGAGCGGGTGTTAACTACAATGAGCAGTTCTTC. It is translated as CASSGGAGVNYNEQFF.

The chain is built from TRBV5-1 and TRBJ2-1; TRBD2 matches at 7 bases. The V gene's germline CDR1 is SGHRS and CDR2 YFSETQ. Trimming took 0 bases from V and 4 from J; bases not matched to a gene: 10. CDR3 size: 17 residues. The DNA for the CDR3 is TGCGCCAGCAGCTTGGCGGGGAGGGCTTCGCTATACAATGAGCAGTTCTTC. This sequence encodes CASSLAGRASLYNEQFF. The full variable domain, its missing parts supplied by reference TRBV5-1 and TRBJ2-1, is KAGVTQTPRYLIKTRGQQVTLSCSPISGHRSVSWYQQTPGQGLQFLFEYFSETQRNKGNFPGRFSGRQFSNSRSEMNVSTLELGDSALYLCASSLAGRASLYNEQFFGPGTRLTVL.

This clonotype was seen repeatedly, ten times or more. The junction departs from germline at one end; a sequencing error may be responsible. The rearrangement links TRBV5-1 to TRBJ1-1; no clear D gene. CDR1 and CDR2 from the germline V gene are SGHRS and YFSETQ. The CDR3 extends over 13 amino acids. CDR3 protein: CASSLDPNTEAFF. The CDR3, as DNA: TGTGCCAGCAGCTTAGACCCGAACACTGAAGCTTTCTTT. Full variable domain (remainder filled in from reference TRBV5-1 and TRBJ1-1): KAGVTQTPRYLIKTRGQQVTLSCSPISGHRSVSWYQQTPGQGLQFLFEYFSETQRNKGNFPGRFSGRQFSNSRSEMNVSTLELGDSALYLCASSLDPNTEAFFGQGTRLTVV.

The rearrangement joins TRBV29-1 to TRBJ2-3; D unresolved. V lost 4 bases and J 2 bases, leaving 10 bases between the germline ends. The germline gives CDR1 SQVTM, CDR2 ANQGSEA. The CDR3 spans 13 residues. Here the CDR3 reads CSVGSQLTDTQYF. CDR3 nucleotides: TGCAGCGTTGGTAGCCAACTCACAGATACGCAGTATTTT.

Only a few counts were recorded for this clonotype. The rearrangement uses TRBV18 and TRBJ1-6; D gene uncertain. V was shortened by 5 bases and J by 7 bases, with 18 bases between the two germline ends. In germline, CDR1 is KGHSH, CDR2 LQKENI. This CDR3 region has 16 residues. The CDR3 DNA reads TGTGCCAGCTCAGAACCTTTCGGCGTGGAAAATTCACCCCTCCACTTT. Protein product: CASSEPFGVENSPLHF.

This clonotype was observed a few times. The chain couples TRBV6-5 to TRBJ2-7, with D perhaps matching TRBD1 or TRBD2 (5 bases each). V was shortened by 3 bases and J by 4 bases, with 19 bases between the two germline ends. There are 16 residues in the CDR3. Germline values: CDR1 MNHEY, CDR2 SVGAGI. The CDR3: CASSYRGGGRAYEQYF. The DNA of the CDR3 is TGTGCCAGCAGTTATAGAGGAGGCGGCAGGGCGTACGAGCAGTACTTC.

The CDR3 here is CAISGTSDEKLFF. The CDR3 nucleotides read TGTGCCATCAGTGGGACATCCGATGAAAAACTGTTTTTT. The rearrangement joins TRBV10-3 to TRBJ1-4; D is perhaps TRBD1 (5 bases). The CDR3 runs 13 residues. Germline V gene data show CDR1 as ENHRY and CDR2 as SYGVKD. The V end lost 4 bases, the J end lost 6 bases, and 9 bases lay between the germline ends.

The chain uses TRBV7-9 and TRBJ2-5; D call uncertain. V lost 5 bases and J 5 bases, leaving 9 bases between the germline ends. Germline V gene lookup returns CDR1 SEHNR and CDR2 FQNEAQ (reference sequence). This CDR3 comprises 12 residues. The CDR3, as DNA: TGTGCCAGCAGCCCGACTGCGGAGACCCAGTACTTC. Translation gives CASSPTAETQYF.